The source of this TCR beta chain is a study of cytomegalovirus exposure and HLA in healthy donors. Study-wide background: In a later analysis, it was reported that the 110 or so validation repertoires had been produced on the same platform as the 700 or so repertoires belonging to the first cohort.

The V and J ends lost 3 bases and 0 bases respectively, with 9 bases between them. CDR3 length: 15 residues. The V gene's germline CDR1 is MGHRA and CDR2 YSYEKL. With respect to this clone: Its antigen is undetermined.

Here immunoSEQ multiplex PCR was the method, and the copy in TCRdb shows in-frame clones only, minus some. The repertoire includes over 200,000 clones, roughly 85% of them detected once, and roughly 5.7% sits in the top ten. Findings of the study overall: Most observed TCR sequences were rare, whereas some public TCRs were detected in many donors. According to the study, about 180 TCR beta chains were cytomegalovirus-associated.

While the first cohort had fewer than 850 subjects, the donors belonged to the separate validation cohort of over a hundred subjects. The gene calls are TRBV4-1 and TRBJ1-3; D possibly corresponds to TRBD1 (5 bases). Sequenced: PBMCs. The origin of this receptor is a woman aged 18-29 years in good health and CMV-seronegative. CDR3 in amino acids: CASSQQGLSGNTIYF. For the CDR3, the DNA is TGCGCCAGCAGCCAGCAGGGCCTCTCTGGAAACACCATATATTTT.